These T cell receptor beta chains were read from a single sample in a study of cytomegalovirus exposure and HLA in healthy donors. Sequencing used immunoSEQ multiplex PCR; TCRdb keeps in-frame clones, though not all of them. The data show some 63,000 clones, roughly 90% seen once. Material: PBMCs. The receptors shown here come from a woman younger than 30 in good health and CMV-seronegative. Both conserved end residues are part of each CDR3. The D gene is left open where the match is weak. Size is omitted from some rows. Given values are once, few, many or a class for expanded clones.

clone_size	v_call	d_call	j_call	cdr3_nt	cdr3_aa
.	TRBV10-3	TRBD1	TRBJ1-1	TGTGCCATCAGTGAGTCCTGGACAGGGCCGCTTGTCGAAGCTTTCTTT	CAISESWTGPLVEAFF
.	TRBV2	TRBD1	TRBJ1-2	TGTGCCAGCAGCCGGGACAGGGCCTATGGCTACACCTTC	CASSRDRAYGYTF
.	TRBV28	.	TRBJ2-6	TGTGCCAGCAGAAAACGGGGCTCTGGGGCCAACGTCCTGACTTTC	CASRKRGSGANVLTF
.	TRBV15	.	TRBJ2-5	TGTGCCACCAGCCATAACCAGGAGACCCAGTACTTC	CATSHNQETQYF
.	TRBV4-2	.	TRBJ2-3	TGTGCCAGCAGCCCCACCCCGGAGGGGACAGATACGCAGTATTTT	CASSPTPEGTDTQYF
.	TRBV19	TRBD2	TRBJ2-3	TGTGCCAGTAGTCTATCGGGGACTAGCGGGGGAGGAGATACGCAGTATTTT	CASSLSGTSGGGDTQYF
.	TRBV19	.	TRBJ2-1	TGTGCCAGTAGTATAGTTGGGCTCGAGCCAAGCCTCTCCTACAATGAGCAGTTCTTC	CASSIVGLEPSLSYNEQFF
.	TRBV10-3	TRBD1	TRBJ1-1	TGTGCCATCAGTAAAAGCACAGGGGTGAACACTGAAGCTTTCTTT	CAISKSTGVNTEAFF
.	TRBV6-5	.	TRBJ1-1	TGTGCCAGCAATTACTCGCGGGGGTCATTGAACACTGAAGCTTTCTTT	CASNYSRGSLNTEAFF
.	TRBV4-1	TRBD1	TRBJ1-2	TGCGCCAGCAGCCAAGCCCCTAGGACAGGGAACTATGGCTACACCTTC	CASSQAPRTGNYGYTF
.	TRBV28	TRBD1	TRBJ2-3	TGTGCCAGCAGGCAGGGGGCCACAGATACGCAGTATTTT	CASRQGATDTQYF
.	TRBV2	.	TRBJ2-1	TGTGCCAGCAGTGGGAGCTCCTACAATGAGCAGTTCTTC	CASSGSSYNEQFF
.	TRBV15	.	TRBJ2-7	TGTGCCACCAGCAGAGATGGGGCCAGGGTGCGGGAGCAGTACTTC	CATSRDGARVREQYF
.	TRBV5-1	.	TRBJ2-3	TGCGCCAGCAGCTTCCCTACCCGCACAGATACGCAGTATTTT	CASSFPTRTDTQYF
once	TRBV28	.	TRBJ2-7	TGTGCCAGCAGTTTCGTGGGGGGAGGCGAGCAGTACTTC	CASSFVGGGEQYF
.	TRBV6-1	.	TRBJ2-5	TGTGCCAGCAGTGGAACGAGGCAAGAGACCCAGTACTTC	CASSGTRQETQYF
.	TRBV29-1	.	TRBJ2-3	TGCAGCGTTTCAGGTGGATCTAGCACAGATACGCAGTATTTT	CSVSGGSSTDTQYF